This T cell receptor (beta chain) originates from a study of post-analysis software for immune sequencing data. Study findings and constraints: Roughly 5 TRBV segments occurring more often in patients than controls included TRBV5-6, TRBV5-1 and TRBV20-1.

V shed 6 bases and J 1 base; nucleotides not matched to a gene: 11. Germline V lookup: CDR1 MNHNS, CDR2 SASEGT. The length of the CDR3 is 18 residues. This clonotype occurred a few times. Its antigen is as yet unknown. Unique molecular identifiers had been added to the TCR beta cDNA libraries. T cells, about 0.85 to 11 million of them, yielded a few hundred thousand cDNA molecules. Each CDR3 protein gets one entry after TCRdb re-called the PCR reads with MiXCR. The data show about 430,000 distinct CDR3 sequences, approximately 37% seen once. The chain joins TRBV6-1 to TRBJ2-4; 11 bases are shared with TRBD2. Sequencing input: blood. This sequence originates from a girl aged 2 to 9 with multiple sclerosis. Here the CDR3 DNA reads TGTGCCAGCAGGGCACTAGCGGGGGATGTTGACGCCAAAAACATTCAGTACTTC. This codes for CASRALAGDVDAKNIQYF.